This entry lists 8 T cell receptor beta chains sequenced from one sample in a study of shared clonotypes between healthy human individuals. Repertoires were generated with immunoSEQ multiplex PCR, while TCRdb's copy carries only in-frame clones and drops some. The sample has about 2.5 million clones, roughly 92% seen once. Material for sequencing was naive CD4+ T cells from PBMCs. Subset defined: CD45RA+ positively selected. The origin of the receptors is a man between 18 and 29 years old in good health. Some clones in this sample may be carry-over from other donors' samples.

CDR3 nucleotide sequence: TGCAGCGTTCGAACGGGAGGGAGCTCCTACAATGAGCAGTTCTTC. Translated: CSVRTGGSSYNEQFF. The chain recombines TRBV29-1 with TRBJ2-1; 8 bases line up with TRBD2. V lost 5 bases and J lost 0; bases outside the gene matches: 6. CDR1 SQVTM and CDR2 ANQGSEA come from the germline V gene. The CDR3 length is 15 residues.

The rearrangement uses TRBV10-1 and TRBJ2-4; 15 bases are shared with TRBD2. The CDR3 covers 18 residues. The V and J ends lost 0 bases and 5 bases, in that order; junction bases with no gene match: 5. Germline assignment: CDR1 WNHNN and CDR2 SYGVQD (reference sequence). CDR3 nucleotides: TGCGCCAGCAGTGAGTCTGGACTAGCGGGAGGGCCTGAAAACATTCAGTACTTC. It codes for CASSESGLAGGPENIQYF.

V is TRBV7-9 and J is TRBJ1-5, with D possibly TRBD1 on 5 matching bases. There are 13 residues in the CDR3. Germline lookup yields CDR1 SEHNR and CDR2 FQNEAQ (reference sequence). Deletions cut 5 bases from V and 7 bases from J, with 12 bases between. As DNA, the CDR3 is TGTGCCAGCAGCCAGGATACAGGACAGCCCCAGCATTTT. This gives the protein CASSQDTGQPQHF. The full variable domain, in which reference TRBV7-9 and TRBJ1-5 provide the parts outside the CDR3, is DTGVSQNPRHKITKRGQNVTFRCDPISEHNRLYWYRQTLGQGPEFLTYFQNEAQLEKSRLLSDRFSAERPKGSFSTLEIQRTEQGDSAMYLCASSQDTGQPQHFGDGTRLSIL.

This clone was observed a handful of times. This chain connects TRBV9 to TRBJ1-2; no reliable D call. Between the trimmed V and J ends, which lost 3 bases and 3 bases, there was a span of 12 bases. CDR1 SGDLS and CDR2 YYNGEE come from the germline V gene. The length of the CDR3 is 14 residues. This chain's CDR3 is CASSASTSHYGYTF. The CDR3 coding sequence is TGTGCCAGCAGCGCCTCTACAAGTCACTATGGCTACACCTTC.

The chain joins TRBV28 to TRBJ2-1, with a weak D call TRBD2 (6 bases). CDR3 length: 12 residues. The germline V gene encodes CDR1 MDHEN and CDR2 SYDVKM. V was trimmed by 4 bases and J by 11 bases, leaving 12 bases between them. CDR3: CASSSLAGQQFF. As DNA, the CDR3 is TGTGCCAGCAGTTCCTTGGCGGGGCAGCAGTTCTTC.

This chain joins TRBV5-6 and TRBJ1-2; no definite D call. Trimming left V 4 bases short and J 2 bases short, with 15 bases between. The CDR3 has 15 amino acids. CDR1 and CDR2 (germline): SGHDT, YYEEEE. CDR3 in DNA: TGTGCCAGCAGCCTCGGGCCACCCCCCAACTATGGCTACACCTTC. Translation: CASSLGPPPNYGYTF. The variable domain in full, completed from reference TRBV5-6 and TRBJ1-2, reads DAGVTQSPTHLIKTRGQQVTLRCSPKSGHDTVSWYQQALGQGPQFIFQYYEEEERQRGNFPDRFSGHQFPNYSSELNVNALLLGDSALYLCASSLGPPPNYGYTFGSGTRLTVV.

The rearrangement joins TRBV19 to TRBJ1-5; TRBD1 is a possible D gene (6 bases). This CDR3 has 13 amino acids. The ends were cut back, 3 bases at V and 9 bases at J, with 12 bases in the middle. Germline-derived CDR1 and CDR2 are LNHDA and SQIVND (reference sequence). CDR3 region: CASSIGGRAPQHF. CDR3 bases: TGTGCCAGTAGTATTGGGGGGCGGGCGCCCCAGCATTTT.

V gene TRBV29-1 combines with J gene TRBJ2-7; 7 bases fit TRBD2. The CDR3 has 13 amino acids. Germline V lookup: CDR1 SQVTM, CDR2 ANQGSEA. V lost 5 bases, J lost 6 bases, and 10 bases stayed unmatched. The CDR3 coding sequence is TGCAGCGTTCGCGGGAGTCCCCCCCGCGAGCAGTACTTC. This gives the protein CSVRGSPPREQYF.